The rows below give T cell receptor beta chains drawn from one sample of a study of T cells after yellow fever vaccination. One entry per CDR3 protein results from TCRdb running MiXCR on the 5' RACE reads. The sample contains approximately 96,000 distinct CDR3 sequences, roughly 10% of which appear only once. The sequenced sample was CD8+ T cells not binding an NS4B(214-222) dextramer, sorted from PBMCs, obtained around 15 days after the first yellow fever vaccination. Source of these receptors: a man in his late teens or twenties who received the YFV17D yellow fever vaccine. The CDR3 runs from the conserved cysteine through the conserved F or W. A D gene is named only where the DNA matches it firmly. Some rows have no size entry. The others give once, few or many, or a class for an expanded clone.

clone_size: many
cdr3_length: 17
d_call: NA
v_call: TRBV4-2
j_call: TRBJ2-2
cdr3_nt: TGTGCCAGCAGCCAAGAATATACGGGGGCCAACACCGGGGAGCTGTTTTTT
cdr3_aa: CASSQEYTGANTGELFF

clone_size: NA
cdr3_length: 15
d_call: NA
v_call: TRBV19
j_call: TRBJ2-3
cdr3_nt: TGTGCCAGTAGTATAGCCCTCCCAGACAAAGATACGCAGTATTTT
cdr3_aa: CASSIALPDKDTQYF

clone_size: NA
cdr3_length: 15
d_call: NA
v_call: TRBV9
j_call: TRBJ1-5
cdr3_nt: TGTGCCAGCAGCGTAGGGCTGGGAGAGACTCAGCCCCAGCATTTT
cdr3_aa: CASSVGLGETQPQHF

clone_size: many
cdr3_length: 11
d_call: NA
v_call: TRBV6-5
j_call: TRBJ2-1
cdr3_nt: TGTGCCAGCAGCCGGGGCAATGAGCAGTTCTTC
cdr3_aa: CASSRGNEQFF

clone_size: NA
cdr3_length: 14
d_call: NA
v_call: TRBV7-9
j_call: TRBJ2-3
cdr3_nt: TGTGCCAGCAGCTTGGGTTTCGGCACAGATACGCAGTATTTT
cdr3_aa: CASSLGFGTDTQYF

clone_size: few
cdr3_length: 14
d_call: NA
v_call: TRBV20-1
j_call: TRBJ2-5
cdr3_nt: TGCAGTGCTAGGCTTACCCCTAGGCGGGAGACCCAGTACTTC
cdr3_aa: CSARLTPRRETQYF

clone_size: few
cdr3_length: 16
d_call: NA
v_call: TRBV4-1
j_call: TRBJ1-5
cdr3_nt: TGCGCCAGCAGCCAAGTCTGGGGCCGGGGAAATCAGCCCCAGCATTTT
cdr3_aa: CASSQVWGRGNQPQHF

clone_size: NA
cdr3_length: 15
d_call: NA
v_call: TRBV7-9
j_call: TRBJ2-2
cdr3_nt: TGTGCCAGCAGCTTCGGGCGGCCGAACACCGGGGAGCTGTTTTTT
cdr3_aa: CASSFGRPNTGELFF

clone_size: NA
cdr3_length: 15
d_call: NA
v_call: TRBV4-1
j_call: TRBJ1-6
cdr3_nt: TGCGCCAGCAGCGTCCAGGGGTTTGAGGAATCACCCCTCCACTTT
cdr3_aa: CASSVQGFEESPLHF

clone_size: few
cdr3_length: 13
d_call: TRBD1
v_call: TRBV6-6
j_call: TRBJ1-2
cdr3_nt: TGTGCCAGCAGCCTCCGGACAGGGTGCGGCTACACCTTC
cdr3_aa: CASSLRTGCGYTF

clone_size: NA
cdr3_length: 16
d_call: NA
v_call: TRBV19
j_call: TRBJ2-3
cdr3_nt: TGTGCCAGTAGTATAGGACTAGGAGGGAGCACAGATACGCAGTATTTT
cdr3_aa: CASSIGLGGSTDTQYF

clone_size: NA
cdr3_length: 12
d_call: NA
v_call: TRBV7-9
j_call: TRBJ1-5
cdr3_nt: TGTGCCAGCAGCTTTCCCGGAAAGCCCCAGCATTTT
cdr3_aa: CASSFPGKPQHF

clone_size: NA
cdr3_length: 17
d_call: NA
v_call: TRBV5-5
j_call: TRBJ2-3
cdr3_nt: TGTGCCAGCAGCTTGGAGGGCCATGGGGGCGTCACAGATACGCAGTATTTT
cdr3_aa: CASSLEGHGGVTDTQYF

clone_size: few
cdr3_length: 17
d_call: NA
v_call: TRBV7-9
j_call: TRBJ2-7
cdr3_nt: TGTGCCAGCAGCTCATGGGGTCGAGGCCTGAGCTCCTACGAGCAGTACTTC
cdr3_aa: CASSSWGRGLSSYEQYF

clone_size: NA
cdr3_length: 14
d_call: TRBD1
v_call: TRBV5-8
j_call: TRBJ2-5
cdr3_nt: TGTGCCAGCAGCCCGGACAGGGGGCAAGAGACCCAGTACTTC
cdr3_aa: CASSPDRGQETQYF

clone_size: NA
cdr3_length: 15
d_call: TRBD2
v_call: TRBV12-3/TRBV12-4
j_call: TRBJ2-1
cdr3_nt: TGTGCCAGCAGCCCGACTAGCGGGGGGCCCCATGAGCAGTTCTTC
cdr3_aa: CASSPTSGGPHEQFF

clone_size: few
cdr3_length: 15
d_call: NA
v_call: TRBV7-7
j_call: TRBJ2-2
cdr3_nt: TGTGCTAGCAGCTTAGCAGGGTACCGCACCGGGGAGCTGTTTTTT
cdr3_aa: CASSLAGYRTGELFF

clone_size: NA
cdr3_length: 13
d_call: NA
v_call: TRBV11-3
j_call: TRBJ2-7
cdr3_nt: TGTGCCAGCAGCTATAGTGTCAGGGACGAGCAGTACTTC
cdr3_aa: CASSYSVRDEQYF

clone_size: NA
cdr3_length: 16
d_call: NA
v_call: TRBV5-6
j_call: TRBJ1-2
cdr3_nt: TGTGCCAGCAGCGTAGCCGGGGTGGGGAGTAGCCATGGCTACACCTTC
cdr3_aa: CASSVAGVGSSHGYTF

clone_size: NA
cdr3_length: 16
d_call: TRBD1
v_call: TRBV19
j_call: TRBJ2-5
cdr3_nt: TGTGCCAGTAGTATGGACAGGGGGCCAGACCAAGAGACCCAGTACTTC
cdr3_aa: CASSMDRGPDQETQYF

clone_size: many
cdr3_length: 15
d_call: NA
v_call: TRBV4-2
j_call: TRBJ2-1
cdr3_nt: TGTGCCAGCAGCCCCCCGGGTGCGTCCTACAATGAGCAGTTCTTC
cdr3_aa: CASSPPGASYNEQFF

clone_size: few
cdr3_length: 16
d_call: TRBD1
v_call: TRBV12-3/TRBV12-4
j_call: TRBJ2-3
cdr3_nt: TGTGCCAGCAGTTTAGATCCAGGGGGCGAGCAAGATACGCAGTATTTT
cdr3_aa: CASSLDPGGEQDTQYF

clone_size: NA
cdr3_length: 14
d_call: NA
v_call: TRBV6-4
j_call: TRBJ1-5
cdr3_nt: TGTGCCAGCAGTGAAGAGGGATCCAATCAGCCCCAGCATTTT
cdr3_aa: CASSEEGSNQPQHF

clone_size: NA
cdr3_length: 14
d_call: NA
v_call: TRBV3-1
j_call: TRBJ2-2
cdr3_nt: TGTGCCAGCAGCCCCACGACCAGGCCCGGGGAGCTGTTTTTT
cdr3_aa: CASSPTTRPGELFF

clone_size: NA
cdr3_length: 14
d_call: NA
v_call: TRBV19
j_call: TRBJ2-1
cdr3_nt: TGTGCCAGTAACCACAATCCCGCGTACAATGAGCAGTTCTTC
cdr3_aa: CASNHNPAYNEQFF

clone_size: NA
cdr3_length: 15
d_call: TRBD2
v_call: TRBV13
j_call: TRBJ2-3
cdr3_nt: TGTGCCAGCAGCTTACGAGCGGGGGGGCGCGATACGCAGTATTTT
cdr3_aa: CASSLRAGGRDTQYF

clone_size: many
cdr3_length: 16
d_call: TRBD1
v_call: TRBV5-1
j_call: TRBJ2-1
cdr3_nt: TGCGCCAGCAGCTTGGTCGGGACAGGGGGAATGAATGAGCAGTTCTTC
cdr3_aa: CASSLVGTGGMNEQFF

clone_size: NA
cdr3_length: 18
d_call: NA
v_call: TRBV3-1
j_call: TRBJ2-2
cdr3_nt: TGTGCCAGCAGCCAAGGAGGAGTGACTCGGGGGATATACGGGGAGCTGTTTTTT
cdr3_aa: CASSQGGVTRGIYGELFF

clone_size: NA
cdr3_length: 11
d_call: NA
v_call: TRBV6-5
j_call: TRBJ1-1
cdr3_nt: TGTGCCAGCGGGCCGAACACTGAAGCTTTCTTT
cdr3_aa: CASGPNTEAFF

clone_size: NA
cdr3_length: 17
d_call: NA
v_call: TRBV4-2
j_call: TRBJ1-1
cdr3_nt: TGTGCCAGCAGCCACCTAAGTTCTCCGGGACAGAACACTGAAGCTTTCTTT
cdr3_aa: CASSHLSSPGQNTEAFF

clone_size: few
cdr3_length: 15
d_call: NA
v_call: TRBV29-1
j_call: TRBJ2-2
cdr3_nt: TGCAGCGTTGAAATGGCAGCGGGGAACACCGGGGAGCTGTTTTTT
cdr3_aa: CSVEMAAGNTGELFF

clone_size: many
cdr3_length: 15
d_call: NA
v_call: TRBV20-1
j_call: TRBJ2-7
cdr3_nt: TGCAGTGCTAGAGATCTGGGGGTAGGCTCCTACGAGCAGTACTTC
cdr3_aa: CSARDLGVGSYEQYF

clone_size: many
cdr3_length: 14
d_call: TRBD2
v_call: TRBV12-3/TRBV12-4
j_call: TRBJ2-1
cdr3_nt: TGTGCCAGCAGTTTCGGGACTAGCGGGGGGGTGAGGTTCTTC
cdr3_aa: CASSFGTSGGVRFF

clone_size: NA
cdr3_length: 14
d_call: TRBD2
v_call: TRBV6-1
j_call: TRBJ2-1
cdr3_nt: TGTGCCAGCAGGGAAGGGACTAGCCTCAATGAGCAGTTCTTC
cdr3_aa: CASREGTSLNEQFF

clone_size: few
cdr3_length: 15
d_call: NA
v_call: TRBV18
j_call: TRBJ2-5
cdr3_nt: TGTGCCAGCTCACCACCGGACCACACGCAAGAGACCCAGTACTTC
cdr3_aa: CASSPPDHTQETQYF

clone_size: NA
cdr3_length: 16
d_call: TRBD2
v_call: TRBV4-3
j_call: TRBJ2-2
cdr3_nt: TGCGCCAGCAGCCAAGAGGGCGGGGGGATCACCGGGGAGCTGTTTTTT
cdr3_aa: CASSQEGGGITGELFF

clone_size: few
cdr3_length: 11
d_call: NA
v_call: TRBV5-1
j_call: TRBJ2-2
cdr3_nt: TGCGCCAGCAGCTCCCCCGGGGAGCTGTTTTTT
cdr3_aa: CASSSPGELFF

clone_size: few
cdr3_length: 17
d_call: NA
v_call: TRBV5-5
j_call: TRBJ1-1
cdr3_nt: TGTGCCAGCAGCTTGAGGGGGGCCTTATTTATGAACACTGAAGCTTTCTTT
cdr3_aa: CASSLRGALFMNTEAFF

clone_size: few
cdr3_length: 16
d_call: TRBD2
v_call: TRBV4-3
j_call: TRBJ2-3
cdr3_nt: TGCGCCAGCAGCCAAAATCTAGCGGGGGGGGCAGATACGCAGTATTTT
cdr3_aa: CASSQNLAGGADTQYF

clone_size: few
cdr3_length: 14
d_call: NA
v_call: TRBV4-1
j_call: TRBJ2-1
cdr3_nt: TGCGCCAGCAGCCAAGAATGGGGCCACAATGAGCAGTTCTTC
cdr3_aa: CASSQEWGHNEQFF

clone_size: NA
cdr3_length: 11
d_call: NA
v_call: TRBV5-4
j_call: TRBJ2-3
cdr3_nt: TGTGCCAGCGGTCCAGGTAGTACGCAGTATTTT
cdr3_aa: CASGPGSTQYF

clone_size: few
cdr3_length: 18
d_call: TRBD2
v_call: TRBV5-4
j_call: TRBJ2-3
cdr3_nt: TGTGCCAGCAGCTTGGAGGCGGGGGGCGGCCGTAGCACAGATACGCAGTATTTT
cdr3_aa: CASSLEAGGGRSTDTQYF

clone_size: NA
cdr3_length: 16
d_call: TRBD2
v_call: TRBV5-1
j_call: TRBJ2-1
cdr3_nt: TGCGCCAGCAGCTTCGTCGGGGGGGCTCCCGACAATGAGCAGTTCTTC
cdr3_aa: CASSFVGGAPDNEQFF

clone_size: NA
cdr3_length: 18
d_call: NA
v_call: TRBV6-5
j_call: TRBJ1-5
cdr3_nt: TGTGCCAGCAGTTACACCTCCGGAGGATTGGCAGTCAATCAGCCCCAGCATTTT
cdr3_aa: CASSYTSGGLAVNQPQHF

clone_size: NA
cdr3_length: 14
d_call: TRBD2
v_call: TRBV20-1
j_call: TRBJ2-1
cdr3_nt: TGCAGTGCTACAACTAGCGGGGGGGCCGGTGAGCAGTTCTTC
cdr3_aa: CSATTSGGAGEQFF

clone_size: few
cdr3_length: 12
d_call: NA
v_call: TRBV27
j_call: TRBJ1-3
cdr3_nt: TGTGCCAGCAGTGGGGACAGAAACACCATATATTTT
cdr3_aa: CASSGDRNTIYF

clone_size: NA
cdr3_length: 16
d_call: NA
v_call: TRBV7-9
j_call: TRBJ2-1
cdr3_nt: TGTACCAGCAGCTTAGACGGGCTAACGAGAGACAATGAGCAGTTCTTC
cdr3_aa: CTSSLDGLTRDNEQFF

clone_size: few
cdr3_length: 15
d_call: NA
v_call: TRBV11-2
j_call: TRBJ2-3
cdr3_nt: TGTGCCAGCAGCTTATTGGAGTGGGGCACAGATACGCAGTATTTT
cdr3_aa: CASSLLEWGTDTQYF

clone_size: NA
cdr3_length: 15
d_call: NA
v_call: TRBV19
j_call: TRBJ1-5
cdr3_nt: TGTGCCAGTACCCCACGGACGGAGAGCAATCAGCCCCAGCATTTT
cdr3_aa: CASTPRTESNQPQHF

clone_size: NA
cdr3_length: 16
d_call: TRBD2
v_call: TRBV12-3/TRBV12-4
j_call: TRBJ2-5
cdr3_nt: TGTGCCAGCAGTCCTAGCGGGGGGGCCTATCAAGAGACCCAGTACTTC
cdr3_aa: CASSPSGGAYQETQYF

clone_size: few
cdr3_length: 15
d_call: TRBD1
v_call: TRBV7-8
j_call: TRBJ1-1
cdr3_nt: TGTGCCAGCAGCTTGGGGACAGGGAGGTACACTGAAGCTTTCTTT
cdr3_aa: CASSLGTGRYTEAFF

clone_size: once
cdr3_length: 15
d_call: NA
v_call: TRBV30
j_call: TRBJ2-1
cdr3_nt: TGTGCCTGGAGTGTATCGCGGGGGCTATACAATGAGCAGTTCTTC
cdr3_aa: CAWSVSRGLYNEQFF